The 32 T cell receptor beta chains in this list originate from one sample, sequenced in a study of T cell responses to AZD1222 COVID-19 vaccine. Using immunoSEQ multiplex PCR, the repertoire was profiled, and TCRdb retains in-frame clones only, with some absent. The data contain 75,000 to 100,000 clones, about 88% of them singletons. Here the sequenced sample was peripheral blood, taken on day 0 of AZD1222 vaccination. The source of these receptors is an adult in good health.

This clone was detected a few times. The chain recombines TRBV4-2 with TRBJ1-5; 12 positions agree with TRBD1. V shed 1 base and J 5 bases; nucleotides not matched to a gene: 6. The length of the CDR3 is 17 residues. Germline CDR1 LGHNA, CDR2 YNFKEQ. In DNA, the CDR3 is TGTGCCAGCAGCCAAGCCGGGACAGGGGGCGCAGATCAGCCCCAGCATTTT. As protein: CASSQAGTGGADQPQHF.

This clone is a singleton in its sample. This chain connects TRBV27 to TRBJ2-3, with 7 bases identical to TRBD2. This CDR3 contains 16 residues. CDR1 is MNHEY, CDR2 SMNVEV, per germline (reference sequence). The junction had 10 bases not matched to a gene; V was cut back by 7 bases and J by 0 bases. The CDR3 bases are TGTGCCAGCACAGCAGGCCGGGGGGAAAGCACAGATACGCAGTATTTT. Its translation: CASTAGRGESTDTQYF.

J is TRBJ1-2 and V is TRBV18, with 7 bases matching TRBD1. V lost 6 bases, J lost 3 bases, and 1 base stayed unmatched. This CDR3 comprises 12 residues. CDR1 and CDR2 (germline): KGHSH, LQKENI. The CDR3 loop is CASSDRDYGYTF. In DNA form, the CDR3 reads TGTGCCAGCTCTGACAGGGACTATGGCTACACCTTC.

The chain carries TRBV13 and TRBJ1-1; a weak D match, TRBD1 (6 bases). Germline V gene lookup returns CDR1 PRHDT and CDR2 FYEKMQ (reference sequence). This CDR3 contains 14 residues. Trimming left V 5 bases short and J 6 bases short, with 16 bases between. For the CDR3, the DNA is TGTGCCAGCAGCCACATTAGGGGGAGGGCTGAAGCTTTCTTT. It specifies CASSHIRGRAEAFF.

The rearrangement links TRBV7-3 to TRBJ1-1; TRBD1 matches at 7 bases. In germline, CDR1 is SGHTA, CDR2 FQGTGA. The CDR3 is made up of 14 amino acids. Trimming cost V 6 bases and J 2 bases; bases outside gene matches: 6. The CDR3 coding sequence is TGTGCCAGCAGGCAGACAGGGAGTAACACTGAAGCTTTCTTT. Its protein product is CASRQTGSNTEAFF.

As for this clone: Other DNA sequences in the sample encode the same CDR3. The J gene is TRBJ2-1, the V gene TRBV6-4; D unclear. Per the germline V gene, CDR1 is MRHNA and CDR2 is SNTAGT. The CDR3 sequence is 14 residues long. V was clipped by 0 bases and J by 7 bases, with 10 bases between them. CDR3 DNA: TGTGCCAGCAGTGACTCAGGCACGTCAAATGAGCAGTTCTTC. Translation: CASSDSGTSNEQFF.

This chain joins TRBV2 and TRBJ1-5, with TRBD1 identical over 7 bases. This CDR3 is 13 amino acids long. Germline V gene data show CDR1 as SNHLY and CDR2 as FYNNEI. With 7 bases clipped from V and 7 bases from J, the junction kept 7 bases outside the gene matches. The CDR3 region has the DNA TGTGCCAGCAATAAGGGGGCCGACCAGCCCCAGCATTTT. Protein product: CASNKGADQPQHF. Combining the CDR3 with reference TRBV2 and TRBJ1-5 gives the whole variable domain EPEVTQTPSHQVTQMGQEVILRCVPISNHLYFYWYRQILGQKVEFLVSFYNNEISEKSEIFDDQFSVERPDGSNFTLKIRSTKLEDSAMYFCASNKGADQPQHFGDGTRLSIL.

This sequence joins TRBV19 and TRBJ2-3; D is possibly TRBD2 (5 bases). V lost 8 bases to trimming and J lost 2 bases, with 8 bases between them. From germline, CDR1 is LNHDA and CDR2 SQIVND (reference sequence). The length of the CDR3 is 12 residues. CDR3 in amino acids: CASGRDTDTQYF. DNA of the CDR3: TGTGCCAGTGGCCGGGACACAGATACGCAGTATTTT.

This clone has only one observation. J is TRBJ1-2 and V is TRBV6-1, with D tentatively TRBD1 (5 bases). The CDR3 has 16 residues. Trimming shortened V by 0 bases and J by 1 base, and 12 bases separated the two germline ends. CDR1 is MNHNS, CDR2 SASEGT, per germline. CDR3 nucleotides: TGTGCCAGCAGTGAAGCAACACAGGCCATTAACTATGGCTACACCTTC. Protein: CASSEATQAINYGYTF.

This chain uses TRBV2 with TRBJ1-4; D unresolved. V gave up 8 bases and J gave up 7 bases, with 17 bases separating them. Germline CDR1 and CDR2: SNHLY and FYNNEI. This CDR3 has 14 amino acids. The CDR3 DNA is TGTGCCAGCGGTCAACCCTCGAGCGGTGAAAAACTGTTTTTT. It encodes CASGQPSSGEKLFF.

V gene TRBV9 combines with J gene TRBJ2-2; D not certain. The germline V gene has CDR1 SGDLS and CDR2 YYNGEE. This CDR3 is built from 14 residues. V lost 0 bases and J lost 1, with 4 bases in between. The DNA for the CDR3 is TGTGCCAGCAGCGTAGCGGTGAACACCGGGGAGCTGTTTTTT. This encodes CASSVAVNTGELFF.

This chain joins TRBV28 and TRBJ2-1; D is uncertain. The CDR3 has 12 amino acids. The V end was cut by 6 bases, the J end by 7 bases, with 10 bases between. Per the germline V gene, CDR1 is MDHEN and CDR2 is SYDVKM. The CDR3 nucleotides read TGTGCCAGCAGGCAATTTGCGAATGAGCAGTTCTTC. Its protein product is CASRQFANEQFF.

J is TRBJ1-2 and V is TRBV11-2; weak D call: TRBD1 (5 bases). The V and J ends lost 5 bases and 3 bases respectively, with 16 bases between them. The CDR3 contains 15 residues. Germline V lookup: CDR1 SGHAT, CDR2 FQNNGV. The CDR3 DNA reads TGTGCCAGCAGCCCGACCGGGACGGGGGACTATGGCTACACCTTC. It codes for CASSPTGTGDYGYTF. The variable domain in full, completed from reference TRBV11-2 and TRBJ1-2, reads EAGVAQSPRYKIIEKRQSVAFWCNPISGHATLYWYQQILGQGPKLLIQFQNNGVVDDSQLPKDRFSAERLKGVDSTLKIQPAKLEDSAVYLCASSPTGTGDYGYTFGSGTRLTVV.

This chain links TRBV5-4 with TRBJ1-1, with a possible D match to TRBD1 (5 bases). CDR1 is SGHNT and CDR2 is YYREEE in the germline V gene (reference sequence). V was shortened by 4 bases and J by 6 bases, with 22 bases between the two germline ends. The CDR3 has 16 amino acids. Here the CDR3 DNA reads TGTGCCAGCAGCCGGGGGGGAGGCTTGGGAAGCGCTGAAGCTTTCTTT. Translated, it gives CASSRGGGLGSAEAFF.

This chain joins TRBV30 and TRBJ1-4; the D is unclear. The V end lost 1 base, the J end lost 8 bases, and 14 bases lay between the germline ends. The CDR3 sequence is 14 residues long. In germline, CDR1 is GTSNPN, CDR2 SVGIG (reference sequence). The CDR3 reads CAWSGSSRKEKLFF. CDR3 bases: TGTGCCTGGAGTGGCAGTAGCCGAAAGGAAAAACTGTTTTTT.

The rearrangement uses TRBV2 and TRBJ2-7, with D unresolved. CDR1 and CDR2 from the germline V gene are SNHLY and FYNNEI. The CDR3 contains 11 residues. V dropped 3 bases and J dropped 4 bases, with 4 bases sitting between them. CDR3 residues: CASSDGYEQYF. The CDR3, as DNA: TGTGCCAGCAGTGACGGTTACGAGCAGTACTTC.

V gene TRBV5-4 combines with J gene TRBJ2-6; D might be TRBD1 (5 bases). This CDR3 spans 14 amino acids. V lost 3 bases, J lost 3 bases, and 7 bases lay in between. From germline, CDR1 is SGHNT and CDR2 YYREEE (reference sequence). The CDR3 DNA reads TGTGCCAGCAGCTCCAGGGTTGGGGCCAACGTCCTGACTTTC. Translating it yields CASSSRVGANVLTF.

The rearrangement links TRBV30 to TRBJ1-1, with 8 bases matching TRBD1. The V gene end was trimmed by 1 base and the J gene end by 7 bases; junction bases not matched to a gene: 5. Germline V gene sequence: CDR1 GTSNPN, CDR2 SVGIG (reference sequence). This CDR3 is 13 amino acids long. CDR3: CAWSGTGLVEAFF. The DNA of the CDR3 is TGTGCCTGGAGTGGGACAGGGCTTGTTGAAGCTTTCTTT.

V and J are TRBV2 and TRBJ1-1, with D maybe TRBD1 (5 bases). Germline V gives CDR1 SNHLY, CDR2 FYNNEI. The CDR3 consists of 11 residues. V dropped 6 bases and J dropped 9 bases, with 11 bases sitting between them. CDR3 in DNA: TGTGCCAGCAGGGTAGGGGATAAAGCTTTCTTT. This encodes CASRVGDKAFF.

This sequence joins TRBV19 and TRBJ1-2; D gene ambiguous. V gave up 4 bases and J gave up 7 bases, with 19 bases separating them. Looked up from germline, CDR1 is LNHDA and CDR2 is SQIVND (reference sequence). This CDR3 contains 15 residues. This CDR3 is CASSTGVGRFFGYTF. The CDR3 nucleotides are TGTGCCAGTAGTACCGGTGTAGGACGGTTCTTTGGCTACACCTTC.

The chain is built from TRBV10-3 and TRBJ1-2, with a possible D match to TRBD1 (5 bases). Trimming removed 3 bases at V and 1 base at J, with 15 bases between. The CDR3 has 16 amino acids. From germline, CDR1 is ENHRY and CDR2 SYGVKD. CDR3 amino acids: CAISDPGRSGNYGYTF. CDR3 in DNA: TGTGCCATCAGTGACCCAGGGCGTTCGGGTAACTATGGCTACACCTTC.

The table lists this clone with a few counts. The chain employs TRBV18 and TRBJ1-5; D call uncertain. This CDR3 spans 12 amino acids. Germline V gives CDR1 KGHSH, CDR2 LQKENI. The ends were cut back, 5 bases at V and 5 bases at J, with 7 bases in the middle. The CDR3 region has the DNA TGTGCCAGCTCAGCAACCGATCAGCCCCAGCATTTT. This gives the protein CASSATDQPQHF.

This clone was recorded only once. This rearrangement joins TRBV9 to TRBJ2-1; 9 bases line up with TRBD2. Unmatched junction bases numbered 6, after V lost 1 base and J lost 4 bases. The length of the CDR3 is 16 residues. Germline V gene sequence: CDR1 SGDLS, CDR2 YYNGEE. The CDR3 coding sequence is TGTGCCAGCAGCGTATTTCCAGCGGGGGGTTACAATGAGCAGTTCTTC. Translated: CASSVFPAGGYNEQFF. The complete variable domain, with remaining parts taken from reference TRBV9 and TRBJ2-1, reads DSGVTQTPKHLITATGQRVTLRCSPRSGDLSVYWYQQSLDQGLQFLIQYYNGEERAKGNILERFSAQQFPDLHSELNLSSLELGDSALYFCASSVFPAGGYNEQFFGPGTRLTVL.

As DNA, the CDR3 is TGCGCCAGCAGCCAGAGGAGAGGGGGCCCCGGGGAGCTGTTTTTT. This codes for CASSQRRGGPGELFF. The chain joins TRBV4-3 to TRBJ2-2; 7 nucleotides agree with TRBD1. Trimming removed 3 bases from V and 6 bases from J; junction bases left unmatched: 7. This CDR3 is built from 15 residues. Germline loops: CDR1 LGHNA, CDR2 YSLEER.

V is TRBV5-1 and J is TRBJ1-5; perhaps TRBD1 as D (6 bases). Trimming left V 6 bases short and J 11 bases short, with 21 bases between. In germline, CDR1 is SGHRS, CDR2 YFSETQ. The CDR3 has 14 amino acids. The CDR3 loop is CASKSGLGSGAQHF. The CDR3 nucleotides read TGCGCCAGCAAGTCGGGTCTAGGATCAGGGGCCCAGCATTTT.

CDR3: CASVKDRGRGGYTF. In DNA, the CDR3 is TGTGCCAGCGTTAAAGACAGGGGGCGAGGAGGCTACACCTTC. The chain joins TRBV6-5 to TRBJ1-2, with 10 bases identical to TRBD1. The CDR3 runs to 14 residues. After removal of 8 bases from V and 8 bases from J, the junction contained 11 bases not matched to a gene. Germline-derived CDR1 and CDR2 are MNHEY and SVGAGI.

The J gene is TRBJ1-4, the V gene TRBV12-3 or TRBV12-4; a weak D match, TRBD1 (5 bases). V was trimmed by 6 bases and J by 8 bases, leaving 13 bases between them. There are 13 residues in the CDR3. DNA of the CDR3: TGTGCCAGCAGAACTGAACGGGGGGAAAAACTGTTTTTT. The encoded protein is CASRTERGEKLFF.

The chain is built from TRBV6-2 or TRBV6-3 and TRBJ1-4; D not certain. V was clipped by 3 bases and J by 3 bases, with 8 bases between them. The germline gives CDR1 MNHEY, CDR2 SVGEGT. The CDR3 runs 14 residues. The CDR3 DNA follows: TGTGCCAGCAGTTATTCCGGACCTAATGAAAAACTGTTTTTT. Translating gives CASSYSGPNEKLFF.

The chain joins TRBV6-1 to TRBJ2-7; the D call may be TRBD1 or TRBD2 (5 bases each). Between the trimmed V and J ends, which lost 7 bases and 3 bases, there was a span of 16 bases. The CDR3 length is 14 residues. The germline CDR1 and CDR2 sequences are MNHNS and SASEGT. The CDR3 here is CASTNGASIYEQYF. CDR3 DNA sequence: TGTGCCAGCACCAACGGGGCCTCCATCTACGAGCAGTACTTC.

The rearrangement joins TRBV5-4 to TRBJ1-4; D may be TRBD1 (5 bases). The CDR3 is made up of 15 amino acids. V was pared by 0 bases and J by 5 bases, with 11 bases between. Per germline, CDR1 SGHNT and CDR2 YYREEE (reference sequence). The CDR3 DNA sequence: TGTGCCAGCAGCTTGGAGAAGGGGCGGAATGAAAAACTGTTTTTT. The encoded protein is CASSLEKGRNEKLFF.

The V call is TRBV12-3 or TRBV12-4, the J call TRBJ1-1; TRBD1 aligns across 8 bases. The CDR3 covers 13 residues. Trimming at V came to 6 bases and at J to 4 bases, leaving 4 bases not matched to a gene. The CDR3 sequence: CASSPQGGTEAFF. The CDR3 coding sequence is TGTGCCAGCAGCCCACAGGGGGGCACTGAAGCTTTCTTT.

This clone occurred once. CDR3 nucleotide sequence: TGTGCCAGCACAGGACAGGGACAACTAAATTCACCCCTCCACTTT. Its protein is CASTGQGQLNSPLHF. V gene TRBV7-9 combines with J gene TRBJ1-6, with 8 positions matching TRBD1. V was pared by 7 bases and J by 7 bases, with 9 bases of the junction left unmatched. Germline V gene lookup returns CDR1 SEHNR and CDR2 FQNEAQ (reference sequence). This CDR3 has 15 amino acids.